The clone carrying this TCR beta chain was seen only a few times. Its antigen is unidentified. The data originate from a study of cytomegalovirus exposure and HLA in healthy donors. As for the study in general: About 85 million unique TCR sequences came from HLA-typed donors in an early release. Study observations and caveats: The CMV antigen specificity of a few CMV-associated chains was confirmed through in vitro analysis.

Germline V gene lookup returns CDR1 MGHRA and CDR2 YSYEKL. CDR3 length: 19 residues. V lost 0 bases and J lost 1; bases outside the gene matches: 11. The study ran its PCR with 60 Vbeta and 13 Jbeta primers. Assay: immunoSEQ multiplex PCR; the TCRdb copy retains only in-frame clones and omits some. The data show roughly 130,000 clones, with 55% to 75% seen just once and 1.6% held by the top ten. Source material: PBMCs. The chain uses TRBV4-1 and TRBJ1-1, with TRBD1 identical over 10 bases. This clonotype was sampled from a man aged 25 to 40 in good health and CMV-seropositive. This CDR3 is CASSQDRGRQGASNTEAFF. CDR3 DNA: TGCGCCAGCAGCCAAGATAGAGGAAGACAGGGGGCTTCGAACACTGAAGCTTTCTTT.